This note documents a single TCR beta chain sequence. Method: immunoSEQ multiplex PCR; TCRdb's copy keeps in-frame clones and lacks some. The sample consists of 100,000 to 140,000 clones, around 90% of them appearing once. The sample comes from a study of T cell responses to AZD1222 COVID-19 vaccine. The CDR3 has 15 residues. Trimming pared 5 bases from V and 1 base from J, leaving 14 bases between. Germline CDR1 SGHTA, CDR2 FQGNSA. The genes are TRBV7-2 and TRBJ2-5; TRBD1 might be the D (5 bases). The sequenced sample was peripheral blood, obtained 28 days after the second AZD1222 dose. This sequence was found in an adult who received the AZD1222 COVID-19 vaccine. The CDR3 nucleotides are TGTGCCAGCAGCCTTAGGATGGGGCTCCAAGAGACCCAGTACTTC. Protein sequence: CASSLRMGLQETQYF.